The 31 T cell receptor beta chains in this list originate from one sample, sequenced in a study of tissue T cells after allogeneic stem cell transplantation. Repertoires were generated with immunoSEQ multiplex PCR, while TCRdb's copy carries only in-frame clones and drops some. The sample has 20,000 to 25,000 clones, 60% to 80% seen once. Sequencing input: blood. The receptors originated from a female BALB/c mouse in good health. Strain haplotype (MHC): H2-d.

Points on this clone: Gene and germline names: mouse. The missing CDR3 end, 1 residue past where the read stops, is filled in from the germline J gene. The gene calls are TRBV5 and TRBJ2-3, with D perhaps matching TRBD1 or TRBD2 (5 bases each). The V end lost 0 bases, the J end lost 0 bases, and 7 bases lay between the germline ends. CDR1 is LGHNA, CDR2 YNLKQL, per germline (reference sequence). This CDR3 is built from 15 residues. The DNA read from the CDR3 is TGTGCCAGCAGCCAAGAGGGGCCTAGTGCAGAAACGCTGTAT. This gives the protein CASSQEGPSAETLY. The whole CDR3 region reads CASSQEGPSAETLYF.

As regards this clone: Here the gene names and germline are mouse. The read finishes 1 residue shy of the CDR3 end, and the germline J gene is used to complete it. The V and J genes are TRBV20 and TRBJ2-1; D not resolved. The germline V gene encodes CDR1 GFQATS and CDR2 STVNSAI. The V end was cut by 2 bases, the J end by 4 bases, with 9 bases between. The CDR3 contains 13 residues. This CDR3 reads CGARKGWYAEQFF. The sequenced part of the CDR3 DNA is TGTGGTGCTAGGAAAGGGTGGTATGCTGAGCAGTTC.

Remarks on this clone: Genes and germline are mouse. The read ends 1 residue early relative to the CDR3; the germline J gene fills the gap. The V gene is TRBV29, the J gene TRBJ1-3; 7 bases agree with TRBD1. V lost 1 base to trimming and J lost 3 bases; unmatched junction nucleotides: 6. The length of the CDR3 is 16 residues. Germline CDR1 is MSHET and CDR2 is SYDVDS. CDR3 region: CASSLWAGGDGNTLYF. The sequenced part of the CDR3 DNA is TGTGCTAGCAGTTTATGGGCAGGGGGTGATGGAAATACGCTCTAT.

Concerning this clone itself: The genes are named according to mouse. With the read ending 1 residue before the CDR3 end, the germline J gene is used to fill in that end. V is TRBV20 and J is TRBJ1-1; tentative D call: TRBD1 (5 bases). Trimming stripped 0 bases from V and 4 bases from J, with 12 bases between. Germline CDR1 is GFQATS and CDR2 is STVNSAI. This CDR3 spans 14 amino acids. The CDR3 spells CGARDPRVGTEVFF. Incomplete CDR3 DNA: TGTGGTGCTAGGGATCCCAGGGTGGGCACAGAAGTCTTC. The full variable domain, rest sourced from reference TRBV20 and TRBJ1-1, is GALVYQYPRRTICKSGTSMRMECQAVGFQATSVAWYRQSPQKTFELIALSTVNSAIKYEQNFTQEKFPISHPNLSFSSMTVLNAYLEDRGLYLCGARDPRVGTEVFFGKGTRLTVV.

As for this clone: Mouse gene names apply. The CDR3 extends 1 residue past the end of the read, so its final part is completed from the germline J gene. V usage is TRBV4 and J usage is TRBJ1-3; D not certain. This CDR3 region has 13 residues. Germline values: CDR1 LGHDT, CDR2 YNNKQL (reference sequence). Deletions cut 3 bases from V and 0 bases from J, with 3 bases between. The part of the CDR3 DNA that was read is TGTGCCAGCAGCTATAATTCTGGAAATACGCTCTAT. It yields the protein CASSYNSGNTLY. The complete CDR3 protein is CASSYNSGNTLYF.

In regard to this clone: The gene names given are mouse names. The CDR3 end is not reached by the read, which stops 1 residue before it; the germline J gene fills it in. The chain employs TRBV5 and TRBJ2-3; D may be TRBD2 (6 bases). Germline assignment: CDR1 LGHNA and CDR2 YNLKQL (reference sequence). The CDR3 length is 16 residues. V lost 1 base and J 0 bases, leaving 11 bases between the germline ends. The CDR3 spells CASSQAWGPSAETLYF. The covered CDR3 bases are TGTGCCAGCAGCCAAGCCTGGGGCCCTAGTGCAGAAACGCTGTAT.

As regards this clone: Genes and germline are mouse. The CDR3 end lies 1 residue beyond the end of the read and is filled in from the germline J gene. The chain carries TRBV2 and TRBJ1-2; TRBD1 is a possible D gene (6 bases). The germline gives CDR1 LGHNA, CDR2 YSYQKL. V lost 2 bases to trimming and J lost 0 bases, with 10 bases between them. The CDR3 runs to 15 residues. Partial CDR3 DNA: TGTGCCAGCAGCCAACTCGGGACATCAAACTCCGACTACACC. As protein: CASSQLGTSNSDYT. The CDR3 in its entirety is CASSQLGTSNSDYTF.

Comment on this clone: Genes here carry mouse names. Read coverage stops 1 residue before the CDR3 terminus; the germline J gene supplies the remainder. The chain uses TRBV5 and TRBJ1-1; the D is unclear. Trimming pared 0 bases from V and 4 bases from J, leaving 9 bases between. There are 14 residues in the CDR3. Per germline, CDR1 LGHNA and CDR2 YNLKQL (reference sequence). The CDR3 spells CASSQDWESTEVFF. Incomplete CDR3 DNA: TGTGCCAGCAGCCAAGATTGGGAGAGCACAGAAGTCTTC.

Worth noting for this clone: Genes here carry mouse names. Read data end 1 residue before the CDR3 end; the end is taken from the germline J gene. This chain joins TRBV31 and TRBJ2-5; 7 positions agree with TRBD2. Germline CDR1 GKSSPN, CDR2 SITVG. Unmatched junction bases numbered 2, after V lost 0 bases and J lost 2 bases. The CDR3 length is 14 residues. The CDR3: CAWSLLGVQDTQYF. Partial CDR3 DNA: TGTGCCTGGAGTCTTCTGGGGGTCCAAGACACCCAGTAC.

As regards this clone: Gene names denote mouse genes. Incomplete CDR3 DNA: TGTGGGGACCGGGACAGGGCGAACGAAAGATTATTT. This gives the protein CGDRDRANERLF. The entire CDR3 reads CGDRDRANERLFF. The chain joins TRBV31 to TRBJ1-4; 9 nucleotides agree with TRBD1. The CDR3 is cut off 1 residue early in the read; its end comes from the germline J gene. The CDR3 runs 13 residues. Germline V gene data show CDR1 as GKSSPN and CDR2 as SITVG.

As concerns this clone: Any gene name here is a mouse gene name. The sequence runs out 1 residue before the end of the CDR3; the remainder is reconstructed from the germline J gene. The chain combines TRBV3 with TRBJ2-4; D is unclear. The CDR3 is 9 amino acids. The germline V and J ends were trimmed by 8 bases and 6 bases, with 3 bases remaining between them. The germline V gene encodes CDR1 SNHLY and CDR2 FYNGKV (reference sequence). The CDR3 is CASLNTLYF. The sequenced CDR3 bases are TGTGCCAGCTTGAACACCTTGTAC.

This clone appeared a few times. Gene names are the mouse ones. The CDR3 goes on 1 residue after the read ends, and that part is filled in from the germline J gene. The V and J genes are TRBV4 and TRBJ2-7; 8 positions agree with TRBD2. This CDR3 contains 14 residues. CDR1 is LGHDT and CDR2 is YNNKQL in the germline V gene (reference sequence). With 6 bases clipped from V and 3 bases from J, the junction kept 7 bases outside the gene matches. CDR3 bases read: TGTGCCAGCAGTCACACTGGGGGCCACTATGAACAGTAC. Translation: CASSHTGGHYEQY. Given in full, the CDR3 is CASSHTGGHYEQYF.

This clone showed up just a few times. The gene names here belong to mouse. From the germline J gene comes the end of the CDR3, since the read stops 1 residue before it. The chain has TRBV4 and TRBJ1-4; 7 nucleotides line up with TRBD1. The germline V gene encodes CDR1 LGHDT and CDR2 YNNKQL (reference sequence). This CDR3 has 14 residues. J gave up 3 bases and V 6 bases, and 4 bases lay outside the gene matches. Incomplete CDR3 DNA: TGTGCCAGCAGATTCAGGGGGACCAACGAAAGATTATTT. Translating it yields CASRFRGTNERLF. The whole CDR3 protein is CASRFRGTNERLFF.

This clone appeared once. Gene labels here are mouse ones. The CDR3 end falls 1 residue outside the read, so it is completed with the germline J gene. V gene TRBV31 combines with J gene TRBJ2-1, with 9 bases matching TRBD1. Germline trimming cut 3 bases from V and 7 bases from J; bases unmatched to any gene: 7. This CDR3 is 14 amino acids long. Per the germline V gene, CDR1 is GKSSPN and CDR2 is SITVG. The CDR3 sequence: CAWSGQGMGAEQFF. The sequenced CDR3 bases are TGTGCCTGGAGCGGACAGGGGATGGGGGCTGAGCAGTTC.

As to this clone: Gene names are mouse gene names. Read data end 1 residue before the CDR3 end; the end is taken from the germline J gene. The identical CDR3 is also encoded by other nucleotide sequences in the sample. The rearrangement uses TRBV2 and TRBJ1-4; D is ambiguous. Germline loops: CDR1 LGHNA, CDR2 YSYQKL. This CDR3 has 13 residues. Between the trimmed V and J ends, which lost 0 bases and 4 bases, there was a span of 3 bases. This chain's CDR3 is CASSQDNNERLFF. CDR3 DNA (partial): TGTGCCAGCAGCCAAGACAACAACGAAAGATTATTT.

Worth noting for this clone: Any gene name here is a mouse gene name. The read comes to an end 1 residue before the CDR3 does, leaving the germline J gene to fill in the end. The genes are TRBV5 and TRBJ2-4; unclear D gene. The CDR3 is 16 amino acids. Per germline, CDR1 LGHNA and CDR2 YNLKQL (reference sequence). The V end was cut by 2 bases, the J end by 0 bases, with 12 bases between. The DNA read from the CDR3 is TGTGCCAGCAGCCAAACGAGGGAACTTAGTCAAAACACCTTGTAC. Amino acid sequence: CASSQTRELSQNTLY. In full, the CDR3 reads CASSQTRELSQNTLYF.

Comments on this clone: Genes and germline are mouse. Here the CDR3 reads CASSPGQGGDTGQLYF. The CDR3 DNA, read in part, is TGTGCCAGCAGCCCCGGACAGGGGGGGGACACCGGGCAGCTCTAC. The chain employs TRBV3 and TRBJ2-2; 10 nucleotides agree with TRBD1. The read ends 1 residue early relative to the CDR3; the germline J gene fills the gap. The germline CDR1 and CDR2 sequences are SNHLY and FYNGKV (reference sequence). CDR3 length equals 16 residues. The V gene end was trimmed by 5 bases and the J gene end by 3 bases; junction bases not matched to a gene: 6.

This clone has a handful of counts. The gene names here belong to mouse. Read coverage stops 1 residue before the CDR3 terminus; the germline J gene supplies the remainder. The chain is built from TRBV13-2 and TRBJ2-7; 11 nucleotides line up with TRBD1. The CDR3 has 14 amino acids. V trimming: 1 base; J trimming: 7 bases; junction bases outside the gene matches: 4. Germline V gene lookup returns CDR1 NNHNN and CDR2 SYGAGS (reference sequence). CDR3: CASGDWDRGWEQYF. Incomplete CDR3 DNA: TGTGCCAGCGGTGATTGGGACAGGGGGTGGGAACAGTAC.

On this clone itself: These gene names are mouse names. The read gets to within 1 residue of the CDR3 end, and the germline J gene fills in the rest. The chain has TRBV13-1 and TRBJ2-4, with 7 bases that match TRBD2. CDR3 length: 13 residues. Germline lookup yields CDR1 NSHNY and CDR2 SYGAGN. Unmatched junction bases numbered 0, after V lost 1 base and J lost 4 bases. The covered CDR3 bases are TGTGCCAGCAGTGATCTGGGGGAAAACACCTTGTAC. Its translation: CASSDLGENTLY. The whole CDR3 sequence reads CASSDLGENTLYF.

About this clone itself: The gene names given are mouse names. The CDR3 is cut off 1 residue early in the read; its end comes from the germline J gene. V gene TRBV4 combines with J gene TRBJ2-5, with TRBD2 matching over 11 bases. The V and J ends lost 5 bases and 2 bases, in that order; junction bases with no gene match: 3. The germline gives CDR1 LGHDT, CDR2 YNNKQL (reference sequence). This CDR3 is built from 15 residues. CDR3 DNA (partial): TGTGCCAGCAGCCGCGGGACTGGGGGCCAAGACACCCAGTAC. Translating gives CASSRGTGGQDTQY. The whole CDR3 sequence is CASSRGTGGQDTQYF.

Points on this clone: All gene names here are mouse names. The CDR3 is cut off 1 residue early in the read; its end comes from the germline J gene. This sequence joins TRBV31 and TRBJ2-7, with 11 bases matching TRBD2. The germline CDR1 and CDR2 sequences are GKSSPN and SITVG. The CDR3 has 15 residues. J lost 3 bases, V lost 1 base, and 5 bases had no gene match. The CDR3 is CAWSPPGTGGYEQYF. The covered CDR3 bases are TGTGCCTGGAGTCCCCCCGGGACTGGGGGCTATGAACAGTAC.

Note on this clone: Genes and germline come from the mouse. The read ends 1 residue before the CDR3 terminus; that terminus is restored from the germline J gene. V and J are TRBV13-2 and TRBJ2-1, with D possibly matching TRBD1 (6 bases). The V gene lost 3 bases and the J gene lost 1 base, with 8 bases spanning the gap. CDR1 is NNHNN and CDR2 is SYGAGS in the germline V gene (reference sequence). There are 14 residues in the CDR3. Here the CDR3 reads CASGAGQNYAEQFF. CDR3 DNA, as far as it was read: TGTGCCAGCGGTGCGGGACAAAACTATGCTGAGCAGTTC.

With regard to this clone: Mouse gene names and germline throughout. The read halts 1 residue ahead of the CDR3 end, with the missing end drawn from the germline J gene. The gene calls are TRBV1 and TRBJ1-1; 10 bases fit TRBD1. Trimming removed 5 bases from V and 4 bases from J; junction bases left unmatched: 4. The CDR3 has 14 residues. Germline values: CDR1 NSQYPW, CDR2 LRSPGD (reference sequence). The CDR3 sequence: CTCSRQGAVTEVFF. CDR3 DNA, as far as it was read: TGCACCTGCAGTAGACAGGGGGCCGTCACAGAAGTCTTC.

With regard to this clone: These gene names are mouse names. The CDR3 end is not reached by the read, which stops 1 residue before it; the germline J gene fills it in. The chain uses TRBV19 and TRBJ2-4; 9 nucleotides align to TRBD2. The CDR3 has 15 amino acids. Germline CDR1 is FNHDT and CDR2 is SITEND (reference sequence). Germline trimming cut 5 bases from V and 0 bases from J; bases unmatched to any gene: 4. The CDR3 DNA, read in part, is TGTGCCAGCAGCCCGACTGGGGGTAGTCAAAACACCTTGTAC. Its protein product is CASSPTGGSQNTLY. The whole CDR3 sequence reads CASSPTGGSQNTLYF.

Concerning this clone: The gene names given are mouse names. The read ends 1 residue early relative to the CDR3; the germline J gene fills the gap. The chain carries TRBV5 and TRBJ2-5, with 7 bases identical to TRBD1. This CDR3 is built from 15 residues. CDR1 and CDR2 from the germline V gene are LGHNA and YNLKQL (reference sequence). The V segment lost 3 bases and the J segment 3 bases; nucleotides outside the gene matches: 6. The CDR3 DNA, read in part, is TGTGCCAGCAGCCAGAAGACGGACAGGCAAGACACCCAGTAC. The encoded protein is CASSQKTDRQDTQY. From start to end, the CDR3 is CASSQKTDRQDTQYF.

Points on this clone: Gene names and germline refer to mouse. The CDR3 is cut off 1 residue early in the read; its end comes from the germline J gene. The V and J genes are TRBV13-1 and TRBJ1-1; D is perhaps TRBD1 (5 bases). This CDR3 contains 14 residues. V was shortened by 3 bases and J by 0 bases, with 9 bases between the two germline ends. From germline, CDR1 is NSHNY and CDR2 SYGAGN. The CDR3 DNA, read in part, is TGTGCCAGCAGTGCCGGGACCCAGAACACAGAAGTCTTC. This sequence encodes CASSAGTQNTEVF. The full-length CDR3 reads as CASSAGTQNTEVFF.

In the case of this clone: The gene names given are mouse names. The read terminates 1 residue ahead of where the CDR3 ends, so the germline J gene completes it. The gene calls are TRBV20 and TRBJ1-1; 8 nucleotides agree with TRBD1. The CDR3 sequence is 15 residues long. Germline V CDR1 and CDR2: GFQATS, STVNSAI. With V trimmed by 1 base and J by 3 bases, 7 bases remained unmatched. The CDR3 loop is CGARGSRTGYTEVFF. The sequenced CDR3 bases are TGTGGTGCTAGGGGATCCCGGACAGGGTACACAGAAGTCTTC.

About this clone: Germline and genes here are mouse. The read terminates 1 residue before the CDR3 end, so the remaining end is supplied by the germline J gene. The genes are TRBV29 and TRBJ1-1; a weak D match, TRBD1 (5 bases). V lost 5 bases, J lost 1 base, and 8 bases lay in between. Germline V lookup: CDR1 MSHET, CDR2 SYDVDS. This CDR3 is built from 13 residues. CDR3 DNA, as far as it was read: TGTGCTAGCAGTGGTCAGGGAAACACAGAAGTCTTC. Its protein product is CASSGQGNTEVF. The whole CDR3 protein reads CASSGQGNTEVFF.

A remark on this clone: Gene names refer to mouse genes. The CDR3 end is not reached by the read, which stops 1 residue before it; the germline J gene fills it in. The chain employs TRBV20 and TRBJ1-1; possibly TRBD1 for D (6 bases). V was trimmed by 2 bases and J by 4 bases, leaving 11 bases between them. The CDR3 consists of 13 residues. The germline V gene encodes CDR1 GFQATS and CDR2 STVNSAI. CDR3 bases read: TGTGGTGCTAGGAGGGGGGGCAGCACAGAAGTCTTC. It yields the protein CGARRGGSTEVF. The whole CDR3 sequence reads CGARRGGSTEVFF.

Note on this clone: Gene names are mouse gene names. The read terminates 1 residue before the CDR3 end, so the remaining end is supplied by the germline J gene. The chain couples TRBV13-2 to TRBJ2-7; TRBD2 matches 9 bases. After removal of 2 bases from V and 3 bases from J, the junction contained 6 bases not matched to a gene. Germline CDR1 reads NNHNN; CDR2 reads SYGAGS (reference sequence). This CDR3 spans 15 amino acids. CDR3 protein: CASGDNWGVLYEQYF. CDR3 DNA (partial): TGTGCCAGCGGTGACAACTGGGGGGTCCTCTATGAACAGTAC.

Comments on this clone: Gene names refer to mouse genes. Incomplete CDR3 DNA: TGTGCCAGCAGTTTTGGACTGGCTAGTCAAAACACCTTGTAC. Protein sequence: CASSFGLASQNTLY. The complete CDR3 sequence is CASSFGLASQNTLYF. V is TRBV14 and J is TRBJ2-4, with TRBD2 matching over 7 bases. Coverage ceases 1 residue before the CDR3 finishes, and the germline J gene fills in the end. The ends lost 2 bases at V and 0 bases at J; junction bases unmatched: 3. The CDR3 sequence is 15 residues long. Germline V gene lookup returns CDR1 SGHDT and CDR2 FRDEAV.